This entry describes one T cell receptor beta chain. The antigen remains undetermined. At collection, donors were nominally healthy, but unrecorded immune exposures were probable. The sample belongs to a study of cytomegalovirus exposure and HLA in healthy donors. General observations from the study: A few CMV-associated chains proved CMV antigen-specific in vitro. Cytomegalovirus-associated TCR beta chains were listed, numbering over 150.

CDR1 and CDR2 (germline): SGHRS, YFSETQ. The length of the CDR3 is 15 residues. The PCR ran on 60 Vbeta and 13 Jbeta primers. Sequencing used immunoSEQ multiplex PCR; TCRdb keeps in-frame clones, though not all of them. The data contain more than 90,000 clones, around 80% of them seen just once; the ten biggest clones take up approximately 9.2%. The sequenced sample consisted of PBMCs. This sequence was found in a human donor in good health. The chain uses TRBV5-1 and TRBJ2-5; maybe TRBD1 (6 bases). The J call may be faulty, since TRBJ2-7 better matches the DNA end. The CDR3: CASSGPGHNSYEQYF. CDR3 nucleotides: TGCGCCAGCAGCGGCCCGGGACACAACTCCTACGAGCAGTACTTC.